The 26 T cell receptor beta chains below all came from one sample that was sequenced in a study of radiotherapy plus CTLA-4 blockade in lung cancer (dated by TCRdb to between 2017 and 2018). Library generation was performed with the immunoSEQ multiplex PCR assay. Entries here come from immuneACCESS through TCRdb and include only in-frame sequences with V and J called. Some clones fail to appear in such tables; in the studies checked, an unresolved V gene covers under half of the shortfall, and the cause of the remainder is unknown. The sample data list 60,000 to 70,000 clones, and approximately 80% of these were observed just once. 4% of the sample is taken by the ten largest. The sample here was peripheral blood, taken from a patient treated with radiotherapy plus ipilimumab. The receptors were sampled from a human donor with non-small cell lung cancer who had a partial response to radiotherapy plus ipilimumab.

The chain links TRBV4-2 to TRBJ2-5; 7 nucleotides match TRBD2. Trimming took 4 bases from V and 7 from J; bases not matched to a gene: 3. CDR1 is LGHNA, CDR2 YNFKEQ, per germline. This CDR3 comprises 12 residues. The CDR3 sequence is CASSRGGGTQYF. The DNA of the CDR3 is TGTGCCAGCAGCCGGGGGGGTGGGACCCAGTACTTC.

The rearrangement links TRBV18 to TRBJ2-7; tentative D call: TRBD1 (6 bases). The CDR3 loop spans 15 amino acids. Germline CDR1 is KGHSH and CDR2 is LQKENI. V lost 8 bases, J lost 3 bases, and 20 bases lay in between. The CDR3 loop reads CASATTAGQNYEQYF. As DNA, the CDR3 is TGTGCCAGCGCAACGACGGCTGGACAGAACTACGAGCAGTACTTC. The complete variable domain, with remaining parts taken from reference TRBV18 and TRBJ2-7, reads NAGVMQNPRHLVRRRGQEARLRCSPMKGHSHVYWYRQLPEEGLKFMVYLQKENIIDESGMPKERFSAEFPKEGPSILRIQQVVRGDSAAYFCASATTAGQNYEQYFGPGTRLTVT.

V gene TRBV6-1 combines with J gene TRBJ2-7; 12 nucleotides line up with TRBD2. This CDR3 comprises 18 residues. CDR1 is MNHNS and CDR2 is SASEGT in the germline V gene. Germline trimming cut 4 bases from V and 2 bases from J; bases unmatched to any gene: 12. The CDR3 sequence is CASSVDRMWTSGTYEQYF. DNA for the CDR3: TGTGCCAGCAGTGTTGACAGAATGTGGACTAGCGGGACCTACGAGCAGTACTTC.

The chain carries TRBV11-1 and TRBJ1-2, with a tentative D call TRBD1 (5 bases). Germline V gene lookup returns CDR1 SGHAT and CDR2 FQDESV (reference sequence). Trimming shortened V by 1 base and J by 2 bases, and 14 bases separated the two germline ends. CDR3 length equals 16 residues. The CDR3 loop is CASSLGAQEGNYGYTF. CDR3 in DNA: TGTGCCAGCAGCTTAGGAGCACAGGAGGGGAACTATGGCTACACCTTC. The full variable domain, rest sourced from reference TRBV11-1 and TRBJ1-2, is EAEVAQSPRYKITEKSQAVAFWCDPISGHATLYWYRQILGQGPELLVQFQDESVVDDSQLPKDRFSAERLKGVDSTLKIQPAELGDSAMYLCASSLGAQEGNYGYTFGSGTRLTVV.

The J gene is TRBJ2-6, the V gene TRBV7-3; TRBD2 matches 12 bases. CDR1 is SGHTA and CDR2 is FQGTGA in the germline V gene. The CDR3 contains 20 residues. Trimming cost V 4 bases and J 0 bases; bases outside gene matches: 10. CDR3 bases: TGTGCCAGCAGCTCGTCGGGACTAGCGGGCCCTCGCTCTGGGGCCAACGTCCTGACTTTC. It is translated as CASSSSGLAGPRSGANVLTF. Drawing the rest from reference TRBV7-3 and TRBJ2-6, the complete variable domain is GAGVSQTPSNKVTEKGKYVELRCDPISGHTALYWYRQSLGQGPEFLIYFQGTGAADDSGLPNDRFFAVRPEGSVSTLKIQRTERGDSAVYLCASSSSGLAGPRSGANVLTFGAGSRLTVL.

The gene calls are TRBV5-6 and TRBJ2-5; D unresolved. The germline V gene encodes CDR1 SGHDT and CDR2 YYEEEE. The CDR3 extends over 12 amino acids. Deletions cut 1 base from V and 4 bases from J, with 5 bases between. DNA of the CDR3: TGTGCCAGCAGCTTGTTTCGAGAGACCCAGTACTTC. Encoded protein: CASSLFRETQYF.

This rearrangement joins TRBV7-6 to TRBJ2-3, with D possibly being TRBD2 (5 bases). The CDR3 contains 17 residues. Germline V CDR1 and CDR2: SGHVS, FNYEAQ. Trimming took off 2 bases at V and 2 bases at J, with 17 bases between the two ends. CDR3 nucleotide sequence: TGTGCCAGCAGCTTAAATGGCGCCAGCGGCCCCACAGATACGCAGTATTTT. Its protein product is CASSLNGASGPTDTQYF.

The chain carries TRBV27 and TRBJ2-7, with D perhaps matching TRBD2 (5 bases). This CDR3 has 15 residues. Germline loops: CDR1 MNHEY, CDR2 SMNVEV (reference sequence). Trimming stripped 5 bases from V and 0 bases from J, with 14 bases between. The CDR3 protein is CASSLIERNSYEQYF. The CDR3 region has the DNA TGTGCCAGCAGTCTTATTGAGCGGAACTCCTACGAGCAGTACTTC.

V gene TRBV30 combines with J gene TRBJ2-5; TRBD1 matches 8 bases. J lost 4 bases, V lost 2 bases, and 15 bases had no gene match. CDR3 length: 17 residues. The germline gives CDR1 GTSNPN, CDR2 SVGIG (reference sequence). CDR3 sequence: CAWSPGQGMLRGETQYF. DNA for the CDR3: TGTGCCTGGAGTCCCGGACAGGGTATGCTTAGAGGAGAGACCCAGTACTTC.

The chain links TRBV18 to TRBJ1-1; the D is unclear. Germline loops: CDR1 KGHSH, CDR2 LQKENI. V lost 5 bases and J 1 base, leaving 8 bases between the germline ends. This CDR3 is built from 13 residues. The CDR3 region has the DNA TGTGCCAGCTCAGGTCAGAAGAACACTGAAGCTTTCTTT. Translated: CASSGQKNTEAFF. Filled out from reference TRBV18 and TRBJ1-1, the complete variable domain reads NAGVMQNPRHLVRRRGQEARLRCSPMKGHSHVYWYRQLPEEGLKFMVYLQKENIIDESGMPKERFSAEFPKEGPSILRIQQVVRGDSAAYFCASSGQKNTEAFFGQGTRLTVV.

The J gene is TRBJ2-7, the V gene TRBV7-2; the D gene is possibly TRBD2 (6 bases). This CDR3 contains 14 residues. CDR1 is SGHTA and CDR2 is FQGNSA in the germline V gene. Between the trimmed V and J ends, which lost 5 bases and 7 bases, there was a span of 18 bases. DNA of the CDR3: TGTGCCAGCAGCCTCCGGGAGAAACCTTGGGAGCAGTACTTC. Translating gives CASSLREKPWEQYF.

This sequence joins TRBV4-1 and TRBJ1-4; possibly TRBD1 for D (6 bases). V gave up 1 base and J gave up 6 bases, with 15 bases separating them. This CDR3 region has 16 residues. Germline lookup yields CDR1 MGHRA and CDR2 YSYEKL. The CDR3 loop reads CASSQVKGERDEKLFF. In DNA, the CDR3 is TGCGCCAGCAGCCAAGTCAAGGGGGAAAGGGATGAAAAACTGTTTTTT.

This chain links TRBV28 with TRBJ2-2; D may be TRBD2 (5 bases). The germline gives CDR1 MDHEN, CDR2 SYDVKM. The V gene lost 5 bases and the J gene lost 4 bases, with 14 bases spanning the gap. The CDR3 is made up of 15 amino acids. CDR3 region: CASSTTRSGTGELFF. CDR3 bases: TGTGCCAGCAGTACAACTAGATCGGGCACCGGGGAGCTGTTTTTT.

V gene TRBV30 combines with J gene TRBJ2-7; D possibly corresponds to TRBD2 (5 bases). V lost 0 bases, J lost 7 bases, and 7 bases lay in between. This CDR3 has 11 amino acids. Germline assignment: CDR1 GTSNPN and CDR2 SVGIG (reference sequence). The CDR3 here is CAWSVSGEQYF. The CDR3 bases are TGTGCCTGGAGTGTTTCGGGGGAGCAGTACTTC.

In DNA form, the CDR3 reads TGTGCCAGCCTAGCGGGGGGAATATACAATGAGCAGTTCTTC. The encoded protein is CASLAGGIYNEQFF. The chain employs TRBV2 and TRBJ2-1; 11 nucleotides match TRBD2. Germline CDR1 and CDR2: SNHLY and FYNNEI. Trimming at V came to 8 bases and at J to 4 bases, leaving 4 bases not matched to a gene. This CDR3 comprises 14 residues.

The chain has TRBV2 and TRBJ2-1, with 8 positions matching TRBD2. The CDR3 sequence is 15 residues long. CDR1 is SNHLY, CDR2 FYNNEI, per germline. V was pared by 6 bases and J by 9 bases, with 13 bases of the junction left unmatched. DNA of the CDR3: TGTGCCAGCAGCACAATAGCGGGGAGAGCTCCTGAGCAGTTCTTC. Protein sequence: CASSTIAGRAPEQFF. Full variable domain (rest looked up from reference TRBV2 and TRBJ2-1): EPEVTQTPSHQVTQMGQEVILRCVPISNHLYFYWYRQILGQKVEFLVSFYNNEISEKSEIFDDQFSVERPDGSNFTLKIRSTKLEDSAMYFCASSTIAGRAPEQFFGPGTRLTVL.

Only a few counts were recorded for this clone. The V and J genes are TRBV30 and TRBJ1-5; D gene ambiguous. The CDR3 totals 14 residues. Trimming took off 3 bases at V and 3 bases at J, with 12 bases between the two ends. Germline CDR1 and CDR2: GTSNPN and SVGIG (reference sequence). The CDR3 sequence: CAWSAHGLNQPQHF. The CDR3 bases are TGTGCCTGGAGCGCCCATGGGCTCAATCAGCCCCAGCATTTT.

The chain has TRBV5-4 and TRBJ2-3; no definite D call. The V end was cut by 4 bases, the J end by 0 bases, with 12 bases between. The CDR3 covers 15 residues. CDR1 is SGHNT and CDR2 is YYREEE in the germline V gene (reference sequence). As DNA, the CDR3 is TGTGCCAGCAGCCCTACGGCGACTAGCACAGATACGCAGTATTTT. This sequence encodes CASSPTATSTDTQYF.

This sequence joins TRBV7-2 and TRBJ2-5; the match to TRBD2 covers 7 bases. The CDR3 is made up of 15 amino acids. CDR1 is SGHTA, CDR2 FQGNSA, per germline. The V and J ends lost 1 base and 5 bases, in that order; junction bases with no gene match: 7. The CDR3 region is CASSLGDYFMETQYF. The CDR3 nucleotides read TGTGCCAGCAGCTTAGGGGACTATTTTATGGAGACCCAGTACTTC. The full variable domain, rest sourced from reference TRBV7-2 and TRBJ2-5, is GAGVSQSPSNKVTEKGKDVELRCDPISGHTALYWYRQSLGQGLEFLIYFQGNSAPDKSGLPSDRFSAERTGGSVSTLTIQRTQQEDSAVYLCASSLGDYFMETQYFGPGTRLLVL.

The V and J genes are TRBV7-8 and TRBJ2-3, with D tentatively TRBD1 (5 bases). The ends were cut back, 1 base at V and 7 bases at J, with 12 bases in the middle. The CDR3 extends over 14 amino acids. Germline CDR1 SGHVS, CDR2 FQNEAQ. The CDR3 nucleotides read TGTGCCAGCAGCTTAGGGGGCCTAGGGAATACGCAGTATTTT. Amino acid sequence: CASSLGGLGNTQYF.

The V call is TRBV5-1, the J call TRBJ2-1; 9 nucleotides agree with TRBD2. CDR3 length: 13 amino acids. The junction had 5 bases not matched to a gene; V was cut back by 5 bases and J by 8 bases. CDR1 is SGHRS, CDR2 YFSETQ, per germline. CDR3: CASRREGRDEQFF. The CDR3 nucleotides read TGCGCCAGCAGGCGGGAGGGCCGGGATGAGCAGTTCTTC.

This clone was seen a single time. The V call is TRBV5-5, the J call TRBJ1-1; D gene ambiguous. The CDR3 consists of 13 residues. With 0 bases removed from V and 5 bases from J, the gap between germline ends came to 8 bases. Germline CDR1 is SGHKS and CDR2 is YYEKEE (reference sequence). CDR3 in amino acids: CASSLGFGTEAFF. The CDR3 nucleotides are TGTGCCAGCAGCTTGGGTTTCGGGACTGAAGCTTTCTTT.

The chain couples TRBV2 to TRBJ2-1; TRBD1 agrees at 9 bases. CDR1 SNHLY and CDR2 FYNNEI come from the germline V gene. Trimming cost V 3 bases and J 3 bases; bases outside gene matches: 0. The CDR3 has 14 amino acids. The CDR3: CASSETGGYNEQFF. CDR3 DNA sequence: TGTGCCAGCAGTGAGACAGGGGGCTACAATGAGCAGTTCTTC. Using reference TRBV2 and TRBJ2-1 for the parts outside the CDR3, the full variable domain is EPEVTQTPSHQVTQMGQEVILRCVPISNHLYFYWYRQILGQKVEFLVSFYNNEISEKSEIFDDQFSVERPDGSNFTLKIRSTKLEDSAMYFCASSETGGYNEQFFGPGTRLTVL.

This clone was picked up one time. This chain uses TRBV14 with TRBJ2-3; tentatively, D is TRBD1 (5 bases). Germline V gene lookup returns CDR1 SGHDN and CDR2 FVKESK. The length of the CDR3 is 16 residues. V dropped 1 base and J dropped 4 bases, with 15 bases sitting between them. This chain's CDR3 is CASSQVGVRQADTQYF. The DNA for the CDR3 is TGTGCCAGCAGCCAAGTAGGGGTGCGCCAGGCAGATACGCAGTATTTT.

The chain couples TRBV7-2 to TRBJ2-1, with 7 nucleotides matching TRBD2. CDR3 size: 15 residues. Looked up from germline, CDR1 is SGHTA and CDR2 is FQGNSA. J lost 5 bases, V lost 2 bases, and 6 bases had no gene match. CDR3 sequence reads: CASSLIAAGHNEQFF. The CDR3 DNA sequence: TGTGCCAGCAGCTTAATTGCAGCGGGACACAATGAGCAGTTCTTC.

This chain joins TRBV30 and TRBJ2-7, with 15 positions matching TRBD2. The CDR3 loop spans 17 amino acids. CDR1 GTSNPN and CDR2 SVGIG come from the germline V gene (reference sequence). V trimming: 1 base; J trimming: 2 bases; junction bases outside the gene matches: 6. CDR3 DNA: TGTGCCTGGAGTGCTTGGGGACTAGCGGGAGGTGCCTACGAGCAGTACTTC. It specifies CAWSAWGLAGGAYEQYF.